These 24 T cell receptor beta chains originate from one sample sequenced in a study of T cell clones after liver transplantation. Using immunoSEQ multiplex PCR, the repertoire was profiled, and TCRdb retains in-frame clones only, with some absent. Of tens of thousands of clones in the sample, 70% were seen once. The sample here was CD4+ T cells from blood, taken at the approximately 16-month timepoint. The receptors were gathered from a human patient who received a liver transplant. Some T cells may be graft donor cells.

The rearrangement joins TRBV7-9 to TRBJ2-7; TRBD2 matches at 15 bases. The germline V gene has CDR1 SEHNR and CDR2 FQNEAQ (reference sequence). The ends lost 6 bases at V and 7 bases at J; junction bases unmatched: 4. This CDR3 contains 14 residues. The DNA for the CDR3 is TGTGCCAGCAGTCGGACTAGCGGGGGGGTGGAGCAGTACTTC. It translates to CASSRTSGGVEQYF.

In nucleotides, the CDR3 is TGTGCCAGCAGCCACCCGACAGGGTCGACCACCGGGGAGCTGTTTTTT. It yields the protein CASSHPTGSTTGELFF. This chain uses TRBV4-2 with TRBJ2-2, with TRBD1 matching 7 bases. V gave up 3 bases and J gave up 4 bases; unmatched junction bases: 8. Germline values: CDR1 LGHNA, CDR2 YNFKEQ. This CDR3 is built from 16 residues.

This sequence joins TRBV5-1 and TRBJ2-7; perhaps TRBD1 as D (6 bases). Germline V gives CDR1 SGHRS, CDR2 YFSETQ. The CDR3 totals 16 residues. CDR3 DNA: TGTGCCAGCAGCTCAGGGGAATGGGCCCCAGGCTACGAGCAGTACGTC. Translating it yields CASSSGEWAPGYEQYV.

The genes are TRBV4-1 and TRBJ2-7; 8 positions match TRBD2. V shed 0 bases, J shed 3 bases, and the junction held 22 bases outside the gene matches. This CDR3 is built from 21 residues. Germline loops: CDR1 MGHRA, CDR2 YSYEKL. The CDR3 region has the DNA TGCGCCAGCAGCCAAGATCGGGTTCGCCAAGGGGCGGGAGGAACCTACTACGAGCAGTACGTC. Amino acid sequence: CASSQDRVRQGAGGTYYEQYV.

This rearrangement joins TRBV7-8 to TRBJ2-1, with D possibly TRBD1 on 6 matching bases. There are 14 residues in the CDR3. V was cut by 5 bases and J by 5 bases, with 13 bases left in between. The germline V gene has CDR1 SGHVS and CDR2 FQNEAQ. Here the CDR3 reads CASSTRTAHNEQFF. The CDR3 coding sequence is TGTGCCAGCAGCACACGGACAGCCCACAATGAGCAGTTCTTC.

The rearrangement links TRBV4-2 to TRBJ2-1; TRBD2 might be the D (6 bases). Trimming cost V 0 bases and J 10 bases, with 10 bases left between them. CDR3 length: 13 residues. CDR1 LGHNA and CDR2 YNFKEQ come from the germline V gene. The CDR3 region is CASSQDRGGEQFF. The CDR3 bases are TGTGCCAGCAGCCAAGACCGGGGAGGCGAGCAGTTCTTC.

This clone was seen repeatedly, ten times or more. The chain carries TRBV19 and TRBJ1-1; D gene ambiguous. Germline V gives CDR1 LNHDA, CDR2 SQIVND (reference sequence). V gave up 8 bases and J gave up 2 bases, with 18 bases separating them. The CDR3 contains 15 residues. The CDR3 is CASPPVGEANTEAFF. The CDR3 bases are TGTGCCAGTCCCCCCGTCGGCGAGGCTAACACTGAAGCTTTCTTT.

The chain is built from TRBV30 and TRBJ1-2; D may be TRBD1 (5 bases). This CDR3 has 12 amino acids. The germline V gene encodes CDR1 GTSNPN and CDR2 SVGIG (reference sequence). The V and J ends lost 4 bases and 4 bases respectively, with 10 bases between them. The CDR3: CAWTRETYGYTF. CDR3 in DNA: TGTGCCTGGACCAGGGAAACCTATGGCTACACCTTC. The variable domain in full, with the rest retrieved from reference TRBV30 and TRBJ1-2, is SQTIHQWPATLVQPVGSPLSLECTVEGTSNPNLYWYRQAAGRGLQLLFYSVGIGQISSEVPQNLSASRPQDRQFILSSKKLLLSDSGFYLCAWTRETYGYTFGSGTRLTVV.

V is TRBV2 and J is TRBJ1-1, with a possible D match to TRBD1 (6 bases). Germline CDR1 is SNHLY and CDR2 is FYNNEI. Between the trimmed V and J ends, which lost 3 bases and 3 bases, there was a span of 8 bases. CDR3 length equals 13 residues. CDR3 loop: CASSENRDTEAFF. CDR3 bases: TGTGCCAGCAGTGAGAACAGGGACACTGAAGCTTTCTTT.

V gene TRBV14 combines with J gene TRBJ2-7; D not certain. Germline lookup yields CDR1 SGHDN and CDR2 FVKESK. The V end was cut by 4 bases, the J end by 6 bases, with 13 bases between. CDR3 length equals 13 residues. The CDR3 spells CASSRNRAGEQYF. The DNA of the CDR3 is TGTGCCAGCAGCCGAAACCGGGCCGGCGAGCAGTACTTC.

V usage is TRBV7-2 and J usage is TRBJ1-4, with 7 bases identical to TRBD1. CDR3 length: 15 amino acids. J was trimmed by 5 bases and V by 4 bases; bases with no gene match: 7. Germline V gene lookup returns CDR1 SGHTA and CDR2 FQGNSA. The CDR3 coding sequence is TGTGCCAGCAGCTCCCACAGGGGTATGAATGAAAAACTGTTTTTT. Amino acids: CASSSHRGMNEKLFF.

The chain employs TRBV2 and TRBJ1-4; no clear D. Germline V gene sequence: CDR1 SNHLY, CDR2 FYNNEI. Trimming cost V 7 bases and J 8 bases, with 17 bases left between them. This CDR3 spans 14 amino acids. DNA for the CDR3: TGTGCCAGCACTGCCGAGCACCGCGGGGAAAAACTGTTTTTT. This translates into CASTAEHRGEKLFF.

The V and J genes are TRBV7-9 and TRBJ1-4; 10 bases map to TRBD1. CDR1 is SEHNR and CDR2 is FQNEAQ in the germline V gene (reference sequence). V gave up 5 bases and J gave up 6 bases; unmatched junction bases: 6. The CDR3 is 15 amino acids. DNA for the CDR3: TGTGCCAGCAGCGCGGGACAGGGGATTGATGAAAAACTGTTTTTT. It specifies CASSAGQGIDEKLFF.

This clone came up once. V gene TRBV7-9 combines with J gene TRBJ1-1; 7 bases are shared with TRBD1. Losses at the gene ends were 5 bases for V and 2 bases for J; bases not matched to a gene: 5. The germline V gene has CDR1 SEHNR and CDR2 FQNEAQ (reference sequence). This CDR3 is built from 14 residues. The CDR3 nucleotides are TGTGCCAGCAGCCTGGGACAGATCAACACTGAAGCTTTCTTT. Its protein is CASSLGQINTEAFF.

The chain carries TRBV5-1 and TRBJ2-7; possibly TRBD1 or TRBD2 for D (5 bases each). The CDR3 has 14 amino acids. Trimming took off 5 bases at V and 5 bases at J, with 17 bases between the two ends. Germline assignment: CDR1 SGHRS and CDR2 YFSETQ. Written as DNA, the CDR3 is TGCGCCAGCAGTGACGAGGGGCCGAAGCACGAGCAGTACTTC. It yields the protein CASSDEGPKHEQYF.

This clone has just a few counts. The chain carries TRBV5-1 and TRBJ1-3, with TRBD1 identical over 7 bases. In germline, CDR1 is SGHRS, CDR2 YFSETQ. With 0 bases clipped from V and 0 bases from J, the junction kept 6 bases outside the gene matches. The CDR3 has 17 residues. The CDR3 here is CASSLGAGGNSGNTIYF. CDR3 in DNA: TGCGCCAGCAGCTTGGGGGCAGGGGGTAACTCTGGAAACACCATATATTTT. Filled out from reference TRBV5-1 and TRBJ1-3, the complete variable domain reads KAGVTQTPRYLIKTRGQQVTLSCSPISGHRSVSWYQQTPGQGLQFLFEYFSETQRNKGNFPGRFSGRQFSNSRSEMNVSTLELGDSALYLCASSLGAGGNSGNTIYFGEGSWLTVV.

The V gene is TRBV14, the J gene TRBJ2-1; TRBD2 aligns across 10 bases. Germline loops: CDR1 SGHDN, CDR2 FVKESK. The CDR3 contains 15 residues. The ends lost 4 bases at V and 9 bases at J; junction bases unmatched: 9. CDR3 sequence: CASSRLAGVAGEQFF. Here the CDR3 DNA reads TGTGCCAGCAGCCGCCTAGCGGGAGTGGCCGGTGAGCAGTTCTTC.

A few counts support this clone. The chain recombines TRBV27 with TRBJ2-4, with no clear D. The germline V gene has CDR1 MNHEY and CDR2 SMNVEV (reference sequence). This CDR3 comprises 13 residues. The V gene lost 4 bases and the J gene lost 5 bases, with 9 bases spanning the gap. In DNA, the CDR3 is TGTGCCAGCAGTTATGATGGGGAAAACATTCAGTACTTC. Residues: CASSYDGENIQYF.

The rearrangement uses TRBV6-6 and TRBJ1-1; 10 bases fit TRBD1. This CDR3 is built from 14 residues. Losses at the gene ends were 2 bases for V and 5 bases for J; bases not matched to a gene: 2. The germline gives CDR1 MNHNY, CDR2 SVGAGI (reference sequence). The CDR3 is CASSYGQGGTEAFF. CDR3 DNA sequence: TGTGCCAGCAGTTACGGACAGGGGGGGACTGAAGCTTTCTTT.

This chain uses TRBV5-1 with TRBJ1-2; no reliable D call. Trimming took off 0 bases at V and 6 bases at J, with 9 bases between the two ends. Germline V gene lookup returns CDR1 SGHRS and CDR2 YFSETQ. This CDR3 is built from 13 residues. The CDR3 coding sequence is TGCGCCAGCAGCTTGGGACTCTCCGATGGCTACACCTTC. Translated, it gives CASSLGLSDGYTF.

This chain links TRBV28 with TRBJ2-1; 11 bases map to TRBD2. This CDR3 comprises 19 residues. Germline values: CDR1 MDHEN, CDR2 SYDVKM. With 3 bases clipped from V and 7 bases from J, the junction kept 17 bases outside the gene matches. CDR3 sequence reads: CASSFLPPQTSGSSNEQFF. CDR3 coding DNA: TGTGCCAGCAGTTTTCTTCCCCCCCAAACTAGCGGGAGTTCGAATGAGCAGTTCTTC.

This clone has just one count. The chain links TRBV5-5 to TRBJ1-5; TRBD1 might be the D (5 bases). CDR1 and CDR2 from the germline V gene are SGHKS and YYEKEE (reference sequence). Trimming removed 1 base at V and 3 bases at J, with 11 bases between. CDR3 length: 15 residues. CDR3 sequence reads: CASSLQGEFNQPQHF. CDR3 DNA sequence: TGTGCCAGCAGCTTGCAAGGGGAGTTCAATCAGCCCCAGCATTTT.

The genes are TRBV15 and TRBJ2-1, with a tentative D call TRBD2 (5 bases). V was shortened by 0 bases and J by 12 bases, with 9 bases between the two germline ends. This CDR3 comprises 12 residues. In germline, CDR1 is LNHNV, CDR2 YYDKDF (reference sequence). CDR3 in DNA: TGTGCCACCAGCAGAGACGAACTAGGGCAGTTCTTC. Translation: CATSRDELGQFF.

The rearrangement links TRBV4-3 to TRBJ2-7, with D possibly TRBD1 on 6 matching bases. Germline V lookup: CDR1 LGHNA, CDR2 YSLEER. Trimming took off 1 base at V and 6 bases at J, with 10 bases between the two ends. The CDR3 spans 13 residues. The CDR3 spells CASSQVRGGEQYV. The DNA for the CDR3 is TGCGCCAGCAGCCAAGTTCGAGGGGGCGAGCAGTACGTC.